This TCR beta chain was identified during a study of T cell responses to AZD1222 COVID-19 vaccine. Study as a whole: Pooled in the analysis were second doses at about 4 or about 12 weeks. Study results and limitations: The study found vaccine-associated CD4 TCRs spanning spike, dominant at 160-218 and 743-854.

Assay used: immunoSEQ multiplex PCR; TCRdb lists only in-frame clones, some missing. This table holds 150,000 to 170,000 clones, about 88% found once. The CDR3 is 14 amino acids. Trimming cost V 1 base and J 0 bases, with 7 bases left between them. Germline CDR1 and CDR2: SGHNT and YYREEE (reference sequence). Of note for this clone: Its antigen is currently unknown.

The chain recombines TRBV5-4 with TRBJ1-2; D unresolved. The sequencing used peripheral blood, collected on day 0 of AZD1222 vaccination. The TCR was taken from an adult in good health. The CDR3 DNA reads TGTGCCAGCAGCTTGTCTGGCACTAACTATGGCTACACCTTC. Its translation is CASSLSGTNYGYTF. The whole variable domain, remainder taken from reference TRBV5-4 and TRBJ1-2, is ETGVTQSPTHLIKTRGQQVTLRCSSQSGHNTVSWYQQALGQGPQFIFQYYREEENGRGNFPPRFSGLQFPNYSSELNVNALELDDSALYLCASSLSGTNYGYTFGSGTRLTVV.